Below, 24 T cell receptor beta chains from the same sample are listed, as sequenced in a study of shared clonotypes between healthy human individuals (dated by TCRdb to 2020 to 2021). Libraries came from the immunoSEQ multiplex PCR assay. As stored in TCRdb, this immuneACCESS dataset retains in-frame rearrangements with V and J assigned. A fraction of the clones does not appear; measured against another copy, unresolved V genes explain less than half of the discrepancy, and the remainder lacks a known reason. In all, the sample holds some 2.3 million clones, and 90% to 95% of those were seen once. The top ten constitute about 0.39% of the sample. The sequenced sample consisted of naive CD4+ T cells from PBMCs. Interpreted using the paper, the cell subset or site label stands for: CD45RA+ positively selected. All receptors derive from a young man in good health. Some clones in this sample may be carry-over from other donors' samples.

CDR3 DNA sequence: TGTGCCAGCAGCTTAGCGCTCCGGAGGGCCGATTCCAAAAACATTCAGTACTTC. Translated: CASSLALRRADSKNIQYF. The chain employs TRBV7-2 and TRBJ2-4; D is possibly TRBD2 (6 bases). CDR1 and CDR2 (germline): SGHTA, FQGNSA. With 0 bases removed from V and 2 bases from J, the gap between germline ends came to 17 bases. This CDR3 contains 18 residues.

The chain carries TRBV7-8 and TRBJ2-7, with 7 positions matching TRBD1. CDR3 length equals 18 residues. Trimming removed 4 bases from V and 1 base from J; junction bases left unmatched: 16. The germline CDR1 and CDR2 sequences are SGHVS and FQNEAQ. CDR3 bases: TGTGCCAGCAGCTCACAGGGGATGCGGGTCTGGGCTTCCTACGAGCAGTACTTC. Translating gives CASSSQGMRVWASYEQYF. Full variable domain (remainder filled in from reference TRBV7-8 and TRBJ2-7): GAGVSQSPRYKVAKRGQDVALRCDPISGHVSLFWYQQALGQGPEFLTYFQNEAQLDKSGLPSDRFFAERPEGSVSTLKIQRTQQEDSAVYLCASSSQGMRVWASYEQYFGPGTRLTVT.

The chain employs TRBV19 and TRBJ2-5; D unclear. CDR1 is LNHDA, CDR2 SQIVND, per germline (reference sequence). The CDR3 has 15 residues. V was clipped by 5 bases and J by 7 bases, with 20 bases between them. CDR3 sequence (DNA): TGTGCCAGTAGTCCCACCGGGCTCAAAGGCGTGACCCAGTACTTC. Protein sequence: CASSPTGLKGVTQYF.

The chain combines TRBV4-2 with TRBJ2-3; D ambiguous. Germline V gene data show CDR1 as LGHNA and CDR2 as YNFKEQ. The CDR3 contains 13 residues. Trimming stripped 0 bases from V and 1 base from J, with 2 bases between. The CDR3 sequence: CASSQEGTDTQYF. CDR3 in DNA: TGTGCCAGCAGCCAAGAGGGCACAGATACGCAGTATTTT.

This clone was seen only once. The V and J genes are TRBV4-2 and TRBJ1-2, with 7 positions matching TRBD1. After removal of 0 bases from V and 8 bases from J, the junction contained 9 bases not matched to a gene. The CDR3 consists of 15 residues. Per the germline V gene, CDR1 is LGHNA and CDR2 is YNFKEQ. In DNA, the CDR3 is TGTGCCAGCAGCCAAGATCAGAGGCAGGGGGACGGCTACACCTTC. This gives the protein CASSQDQRQGDGYTF.

The chain has TRBV4-1 and TRBJ2-2; 12 bases map to TRBD2. V lost 3 bases and J lost 0; bases outside the gene matches: 11. Germline V CDR1 and CDR2: MGHRA, YSYEKL. This CDR3 has 20 residues. CDR3 sequence: CASSHRRLTSGRSNTGELFF. The CDR3 nucleotides read TGCGCCAGCAGCCACCGCCGCCTGACTAGCGGGAGATCGAACACCGGGGAGCTGTTTTTT.

The chain recombines TRBV29-1 with TRBJ2-5; D gene ambiguous. V was trimmed by 5 bases and J by 11 bases, leaving 18 bases between them. The CDR3 consists of 12 residues. Per the germline V gene, CDR1 is SQVTM and CDR2 is ANQGSEA. CDR3 loop: CSVIGNYREQYF. In DNA form, the CDR3 reads TGCAGCGTTATAGGGAACTATCGTGAGCAGTACTTC.

In the case of this clone: The same CDR3 can be traced to other DNA sequences in this sample. The rearrangement links TRBV5-1 to TRBJ2-7; D possibly matches TRBD1 or TRBD2 (6 bases each). Germline CDR1 is SGHRS and CDR2 is YFSETQ. V was trimmed by 0 bases and J by 3 bases, leaving 10 bases between them. The CDR3 has 14 residues. The CDR3 coding sequence is TGCGCCAGCAGCTTGGGAGGGGGGAGCTACGAGCAGTACTTC. This gives the protein CASSLGGGSYEQYF. The whole variable domain, filled in from reference TRBV5-1 and TRBJ2-7, reads KAGVTQTPRYLIKTRGQQVTLSCSPISGHRSVSWYQQTPGQGLQFLFEYFSETQRNKGNFPGRFSGRQFSNSRSEMNVSTLELGDSALYLCASSLGGGSYEQYFGPGTRLTVT.

V and J are TRBV15 and TRBJ2-1; 12 nucleotides align to TRBD2. The CDR3 is made up of 15 amino acids. Germline lookup yields CDR1 LNHNV and CDR2 YYDKDF (reference sequence). J lost 5 bases, V lost 4 bases, and 3 bases had no gene match. The CDR3, as DNA: TGTGCCACCAGCAAGCGGACTAGCGGGGACAATGAGCAGTTCTTC. Its translation: CATSKRTSGDNEQFF.

The chain is built from TRBV29-1 and TRBJ2-7; the match to TRBD2 covers 10 bases. Germline CDR1 is SQVTM and CDR2 is ANQGSEA. The V segment lost 4 bases and the J segment 7 bases; nucleotides outside the gene matches: 10. The CDR3 loop spans 14 amino acids. DNA for the CDR3: TGCAGCGTTGGCCCCCGGACTAGCGGAAGAGAGCAGTACTTC. This sequence encodes CSVGPRTSGREQYF.

This clone was seen a few times. This sequence joins TRBV19 and TRBJ1-1; D uncertain. V was pared by 4 bases and J by 0 bases, with 6 bases between. This CDR3 has 13 residues. Germline values: CDR1 LNHDA, CDR2 SQIVND (reference sequence). The CDR3 DNA reads TGTGCCAGTAGTAACAGACTGAACACTGAAGCTTTCTTT. Translated, it gives CASSNRLNTEAFF.

For this clone: This sample also contains other DNA sequences that code for the same CDR3. CDR3 sequence: CASSLAAAQETQYF. The CDR3 DNA sequence: TGTGCCAGCAGTTTAGCGGCAGCGCAAGAGACCCAGTACTTC. The gene calls are TRBV28 and TRBJ2-5; D call uncertain. The CDR3 extends over 14 amino acids. Germline V gene sequence: CDR1 MDHEN, CDR2 SYDVKM. The V gene lost 2 bases and the J gene lost 2 bases, with 9 bases spanning the gap. The whole variable domain, filled in from reference TRBV28 and TRBJ2-5, reads DVKVTQSSRYLVKRTGEKVFLECVQDMDHENMFWYRQDPGLGLRLIYFSYDVKMKEKGDIPEGYSVSREKKERFSLILESASTNQTSMYLCASSLAAAQETQYFGPGTRLLVL.

This clone was picked up a small number of times. The gene calls are TRBV4-1 and TRBJ2-2; 9 bases are a match to TRBD1. This CDR3 has 15 residues. Germline V gene lookup returns CDR1 MGHRA and CDR2 YSYEKL. With 6 bases clipped from V and 7 bases from J, the junction kept 9 bases outside the gene matches. The CDR3 region has the DNA TGCGCCAGCAGATCCTCGGACAGGGGCATCGGGGAGCTGTTTTTT. Its translation: CASRSSDRGIGELFF.

The rearrangement uses TRBV5-6 and TRBJ1-4, with D hard to call. Germline V gives CDR1 SGHDT, CDR2 YYEEEE. V was cut by 4 bases and J by 10 bases, with 17 bases left in between. The CDR3 is made up of 14 amino acids. The CDR3 sequence is CASSHQDTGGKLFF. The CDR3 coding sequence is TGTGCCAGCAGCCATCAAGACACCGGCGGAAAACTGTTTTTT.

The V gene is TRBV27, the J gene TRBJ2-2; TRBD1 aligns across 8 bases. J was trimmed by 2 bases and V by 5 bases; bases with no gene match: 13. Germline loops: CDR1 MNHEY, CDR2 SMNVEV (reference sequence). CDR3 length: 18 amino acids. CDR3 in amino acids: CASSPVRWAGGNTGELFF. In DNA, the CDR3 is TGTGCCAGCAGTCCGGTCCGTTGGGCAGGGGGCAACACCGGGGAGCTGTTTTTT.

About this clone itself: Other DNA sequences in this sample translate to the same CDR3. The V and J genes are TRBV27 and TRBJ2-5; no firm D call. From germline, CDR1 is MNHEY and CDR2 SMNVEV (reference sequence). This CDR3 is built from 11 residues. Trimming stripped 2 bases from V and 5 bases from J, with 3 bases between. The CDR3 reads CASSLGETQYF. CDR3 sequence (DNA): TGTGCCAGCAGTTTAGGGGAGACCCAGTACTTC.

The chain employs TRBV5-5 and TRBJ1-1; 8 positions match TRBD1. The germline gives CDR1 SGHKS, CDR2 YYEKEE (reference sequence). The trim removed 3 bases at V and 1 base at J, leaving 5 bases unmatched. This CDR3 contains 15 residues. As DNA, the CDR3 is TGTGCCAGCAGCTCAAGGACAGGGACGAACACTGAAGCTTTCTTT. Translating it yields CASSSRTGTNTEAFF.

V is TRBV6-1 and J is TRBJ2-5; no definite D call. CDR3 length: 12 amino acids. The germline V gene has CDR1 MNHNS and CDR2 SASEGT. The V end was cut by 5 bases, the J end by 5 bases, with 9 bases between. The CDR3 spells CASSSPGETQYF. In nucleotides, the CDR3 is TGTGCCAGCAGTAGTCCCGGGGAGACCCAGTACTTC.

This clone was seen only once. This rearrangement joins TRBV7-2 to TRBJ1-5; no clear D gene. The V gene's germline CDR1 is SGHTA and CDR2 FQGNSA. Trimming shortened V by 4 bases and J by 6 bases, and 10 bases separated the two germline ends. The CDR3 extends over 13 amino acids. The CDR3, as DNA: TGTGCCAGCAGCTATGGTTTCGGTCAGCCCCAGCATTTT. This encodes CASSYGFGQPQHF.

The V call is TRBV2, the J call TRBJ1-2; TRBD1 might be the D (6 bases). This CDR3 has 12 residues. The V end lost 4 bases, the J end lost 4 bases, and 7 bases lay between the germline ends. Looked up from germline, CDR1 is SNHLY and CDR2 is FYNNEI. The CDR3 DNA sequence: TGTGCCAGCAGTGGGGACATCTATGGCTACACCTTC. This gives the protein CASSGDIYGYTF.

The rearrangement uses TRBV6-5 and TRBJ2-3; 12 nucleotides align to TRBD1. J was trimmed by 5 bases and V by 4 bases; bases with no gene match: 4. Looked up from germline, CDR1 is MNHEY and CDR2 is SVGAGI. This CDR3 has 15 amino acids. CDR3 nucleotide sequence: TGTGCCAGCAGTTGGGACAGGGGGCATGGAGATACGCAGTATTTT. It translates to CASSWDRGHGDTQYF.

This clone was detected once. The genes are TRBV10-3 and TRBJ2-5, with D tentatively TRBD1 (6 bases). Trimming stripped 2 bases from V and 7 bases from J, with 17 bases between. From germline, CDR1 is ENHRY and CDR2 SYGVKD. The CDR3 is 15 amino acids. The CDR3 DNA sequence: TGTGCCATCAGTGAGACCCGGCAGGGGTCAGGGACCCAGTACTTC. Protein product: CAISETRQGSGTQYF.

The V call is TRBV7-9, the J call TRBJ2-5, with D unclear. Trimming stripped 1 base from V and 10 bases from J, with 4 bases between. Germline V gives CDR1 SEHNR, CDR2 FQNEAQ (reference sequence). The CDR3 is 10 residues long. The CDR3 protein is CASSLEDQYF. DNA for the CDR3: TGTGCCAGCAGCTTAGAGGACCAGTACTTC. Full variable domain (remainder filled in from reference TRBV7-9 and TRBJ2-5): DTGVSQNPRHKITKRGQNVTFRCDPISEHNRLYWYRQTLGQGPEFLTYFQNEAQLEKSRLLSDRFSAERPKGSFSTLEIQRTEQGDSAMYLCASSLEDQYFGPGTRLLVL.

To note about this clone: Other DNA sequences in the same sample also yield this CDR3. The chain combines TRBV6-6 with TRBJ1-1, with D hard to call. The CDR3 totals 11 residues. Trimming cost V 6 bases and J 1 base, with 3 bases left between them. Germline V gives CDR1 MNHNY, CDR2 SVGAGI (reference sequence). CDR3 residues: CASRGNTEAFF. Here the CDR3 DNA reads TGTGCCAGCAGAGGGAACACTGAAGCTTTCTTT.